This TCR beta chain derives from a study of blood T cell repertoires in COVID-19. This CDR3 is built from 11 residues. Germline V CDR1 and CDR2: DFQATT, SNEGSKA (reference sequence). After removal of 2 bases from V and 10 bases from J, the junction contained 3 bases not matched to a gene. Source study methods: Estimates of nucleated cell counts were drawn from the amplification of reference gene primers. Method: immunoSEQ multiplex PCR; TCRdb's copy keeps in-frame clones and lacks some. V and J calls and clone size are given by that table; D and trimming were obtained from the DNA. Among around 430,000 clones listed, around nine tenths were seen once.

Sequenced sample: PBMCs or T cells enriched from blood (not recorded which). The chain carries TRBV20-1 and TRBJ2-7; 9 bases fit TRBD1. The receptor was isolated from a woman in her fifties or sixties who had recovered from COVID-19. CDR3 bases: TGCAGTGCTAGAAGGGGACAGGGTCAGTACTTC. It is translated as CSARRGQGQYF.